The T cell receptor (beta chain) under discussion was sequenced for a study of human T cells and chemical hapten exposure. TCRdb re-analysed the RACE reads in MiXCR, keeping a single row per CDR3 protein. Here the sample spans approximately 57,000 distinct CDR3 sequences, approximately 9.9% being singletons. This clonotype was seen a few times. Time point noted: pre-sensitization, week 0. Treatment in this sample: therapeutic diphenylcyclopropenone sensitization with weekly scalp DPC. V lost 1 base, J lost 7 bases, and 13 bases lay in between. The germline V gene encodes CDR1 DFQATT and CDR2 SNEGSKA (reference sequence). This CDR3 region has 13 residues.

This sequence originates from a man in his forties with alopecia areata. Some clones in this sample may be carry-over from other donors' samples. The material sequenced was whole blood, taken in connection with sensitization to the hapten diphenylcyclopropenone (DPC). The chain has TRBV20-1 and TRBJ1-1; D might be TRBD1 (5 bases). The CDR3 DNA follows: TGCAGTGCTAGAGGCCTGACAGTAGTTGAAGCTTTCTTT. Translating it yields CSARGLTVVEAFF.